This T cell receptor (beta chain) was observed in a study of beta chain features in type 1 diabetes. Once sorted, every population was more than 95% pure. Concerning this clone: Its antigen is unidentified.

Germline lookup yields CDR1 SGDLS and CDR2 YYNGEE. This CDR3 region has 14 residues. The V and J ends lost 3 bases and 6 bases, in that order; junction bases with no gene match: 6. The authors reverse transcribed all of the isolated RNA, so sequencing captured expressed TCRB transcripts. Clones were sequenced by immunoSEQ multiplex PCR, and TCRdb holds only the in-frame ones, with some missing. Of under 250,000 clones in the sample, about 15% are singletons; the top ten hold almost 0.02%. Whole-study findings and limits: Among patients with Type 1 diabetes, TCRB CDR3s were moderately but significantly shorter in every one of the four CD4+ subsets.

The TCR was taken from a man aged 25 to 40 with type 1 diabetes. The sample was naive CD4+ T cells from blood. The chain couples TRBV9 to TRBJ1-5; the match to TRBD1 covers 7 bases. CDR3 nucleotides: TGTGCCAGCAGCGCCGGGACAGCGGGTCAGCCCCAGCATTTT. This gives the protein CASSAGTAGQPQHF.